This TCR beta chain was identified during a study of blood T cell repertoires in COVID-19. Across the study: Italy, Spain and the United States were the sources of the convalescent and acute COVID-19 samples. Sample material is recorded as cDNA or gDNA derived from T cells, B-cell-depleted T cells, or PBMCs.

The CDR3 is 12 residues long. CDR1 is MNHEY and CDR2 is SVGAGI in the germline V gene. The germline V and J ends were trimmed by 8 bases and 3 bases, with 10 bases remaining between them. The authors' processing: Amplification with reference gene primers provided the estimates of nucleated cell counts. Assay used: immunoSEQ multiplex PCR; TCRdb lists only in-frame clones, some missing. That table is the source of V, J and clone size, and D and trimming were worked out from the DNA. The sample lists about 340,000 clones; approximately 82% were seen once. Sequencing input: peripheral blood. This sequence originates from a man aged 30 to 39 with active or convalescent COVID-19. The chain has TRBV6-5 and TRBJ1-1; D remains ambiguous. This chain's CDR3 is CASLEGYTEAFF. DNA for the CDR3: TGTGCCAGCCTTGAGGGCTACACTGAAGCTTTCTTT.